This T cell receptor beta chain was obtained from a study of blood T cells in healthy people across ages. Study-wide results and limits: As naive T cell percentage varied, TCR beta diversity correlated strongly with it.

On this clonotype itself: The antigen remains unidentified.

It was with a sample-barcoded 5' primer and a J-beta primer mix that a second PCR of roughly 7 to 12 cycles was run. TCRdb re-analysed the 5' RACE reads in MiXCR, keeping a single row per CDR3 protein. The sample consists of some 560,000 distinct CDR3 sequences, about 27% of them appearing once. In terms of origin and age, donors were healthy Caucasian individuals from Russia aged 6 to 90. The sample was also linked to a second study, of T cells of mothers and their children. As that report states: Mother-child pairs who were related displayed a slightly higher overlap than unrelated pairs, a difference that was non-significant.

The receptor was isolated from a boy younger than 10 in good health. The material sequenced was blood.

CDR3 coding DNA: TGTGCCAGCAGCTTAACGGGACAGGATAATTCACCCCTCCACTTT. Translated, it gives CASSLTGQDNSPLHF. The V gene is TRBV7-6, the J gene TRBJ1-6, with 8 bases lining up with TRBD1. The CDR3 has 15 residues. The germline gives CDR1 SGHVS, CDR2 FNYEAQ. J was trimmed by 5 bases and V by 2 bases; bases with no gene match: 2.